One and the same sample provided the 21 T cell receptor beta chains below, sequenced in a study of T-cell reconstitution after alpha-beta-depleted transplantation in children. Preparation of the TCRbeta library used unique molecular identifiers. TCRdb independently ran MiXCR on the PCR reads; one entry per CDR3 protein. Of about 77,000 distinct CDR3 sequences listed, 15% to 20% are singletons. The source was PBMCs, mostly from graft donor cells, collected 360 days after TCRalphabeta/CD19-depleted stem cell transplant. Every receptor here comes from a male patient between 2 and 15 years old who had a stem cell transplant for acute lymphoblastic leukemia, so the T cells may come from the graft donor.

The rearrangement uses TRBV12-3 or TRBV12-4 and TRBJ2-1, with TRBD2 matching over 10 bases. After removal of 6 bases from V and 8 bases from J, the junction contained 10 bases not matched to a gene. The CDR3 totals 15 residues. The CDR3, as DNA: TGTGCCAGCAGGCCGACTAGCGGGCTAAGGGATGAGCAGTTCTTC. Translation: CASRPTSGLRDEQFF.

CDR3 protein: CASSLEGGTYNEQFF. In DNA form, the CDR3 reads TGCGCCAGCAGCTTGGAGGGAGGAACCTACAATGAGCAGTTCTTC. The chain is built from TRBV5-1 and TRBJ2-1, with D possibly TRBD2 on 6 matching bases. Germline V lookup: CDR1 SGHRS, CDR2 YFSETQ. The CDR3 totals 15 residues. The V end lost 0 bases, the J end lost 2 bases, and 9 bases lay between the germline ends.

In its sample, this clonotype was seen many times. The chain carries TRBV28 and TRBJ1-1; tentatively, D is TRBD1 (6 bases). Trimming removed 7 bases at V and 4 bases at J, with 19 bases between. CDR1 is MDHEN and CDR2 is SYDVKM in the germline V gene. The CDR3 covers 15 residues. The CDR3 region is CASNLLVARGTEAFF. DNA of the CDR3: TGTGCCAGCAACTTGCTTGTTGCCAGGGGCACTGAAGCTTTCTTT.

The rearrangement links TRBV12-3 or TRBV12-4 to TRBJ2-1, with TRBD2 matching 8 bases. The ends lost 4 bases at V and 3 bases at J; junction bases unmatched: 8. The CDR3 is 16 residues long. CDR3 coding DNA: TGTGCCAGCAGTTCGGTCCCGGGACTAGTCTACAATGAGCAGTTCTTC. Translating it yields CASSSVPGLVYNEQFF.

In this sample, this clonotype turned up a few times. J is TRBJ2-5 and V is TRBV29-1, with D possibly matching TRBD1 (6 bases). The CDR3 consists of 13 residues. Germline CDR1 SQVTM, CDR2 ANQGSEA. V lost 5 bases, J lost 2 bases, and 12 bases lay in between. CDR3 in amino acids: CSVQTGIQETQYF. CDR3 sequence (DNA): TGCAGCGTTCAGACAGGTATACAAGAGACCCAGTACTTC.

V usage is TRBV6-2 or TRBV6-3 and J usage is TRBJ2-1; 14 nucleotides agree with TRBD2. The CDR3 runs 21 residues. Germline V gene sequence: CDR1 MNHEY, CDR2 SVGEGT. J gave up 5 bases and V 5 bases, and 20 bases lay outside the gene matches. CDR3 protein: CASSLPGLAGGKSVRDNEQFF. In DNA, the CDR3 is TGTGCCAGCAGTCTACCCGGACTAGCGGGAGGAAAGTCGGTTCGAGACAATGAGCAGTTCTTC.

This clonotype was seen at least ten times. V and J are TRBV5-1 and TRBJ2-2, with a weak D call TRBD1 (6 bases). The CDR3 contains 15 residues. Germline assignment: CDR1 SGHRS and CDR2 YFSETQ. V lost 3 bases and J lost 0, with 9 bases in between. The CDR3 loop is CASSSRTANTGELFF. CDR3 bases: TGCGCCAGCAGCTCGAGGACAGCGAACACCGGGGAGCTGTTTTTT.

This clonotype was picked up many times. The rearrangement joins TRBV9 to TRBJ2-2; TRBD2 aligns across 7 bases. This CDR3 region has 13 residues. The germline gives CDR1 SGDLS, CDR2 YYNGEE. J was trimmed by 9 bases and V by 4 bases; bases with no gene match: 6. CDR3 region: CASSPRTRRELFF. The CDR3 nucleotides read TGTGCCAGCAGCCCAAGGACTAGGAGGGAGCTGTTTTTT.

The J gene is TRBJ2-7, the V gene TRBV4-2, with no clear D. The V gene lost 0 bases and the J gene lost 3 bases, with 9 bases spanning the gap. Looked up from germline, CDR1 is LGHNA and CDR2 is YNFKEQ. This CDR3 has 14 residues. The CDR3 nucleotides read TGTGCCAGCAGCCAAGAGGTCAGCTACTACGAGCAGTACTTC. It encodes CASSQEVSYYEQYF.

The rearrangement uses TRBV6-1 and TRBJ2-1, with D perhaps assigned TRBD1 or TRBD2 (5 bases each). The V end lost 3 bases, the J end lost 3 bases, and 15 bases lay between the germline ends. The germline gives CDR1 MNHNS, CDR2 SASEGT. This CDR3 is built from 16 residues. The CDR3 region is CASSDTPGPLYNEQFF. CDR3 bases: TGTGCCAGCAGTGATACGCCGGGACCACTCTACAATGAGCAGTTCTTC.

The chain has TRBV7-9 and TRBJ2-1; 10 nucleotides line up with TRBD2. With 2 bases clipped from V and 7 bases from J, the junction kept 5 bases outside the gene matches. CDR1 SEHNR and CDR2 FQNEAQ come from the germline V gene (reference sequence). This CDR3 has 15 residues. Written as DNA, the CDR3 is TGTGCCAGCAGCTTAATAACTAGCGGGAAGAATGAGCAGTTCTTC. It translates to CASSLITSGKNEQFF.

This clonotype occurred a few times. The CDR3 sequence: CASSLRSGASYEQYF. The DNA for the CDR3 is TGCGCCAGCAGCTTGAGGTCGGGGGCTTCCTACGAGCAGTACTTC. This sequence joins TRBV5-1 and TRBJ2-7; the D gene could be TRBD1 or TRBD2 (6 bases each). Deletions cut 1 base from V and 1 base from J, with 12 bases between. Germline CDR1 SGHRS, CDR2 YFSETQ. CDR3 length: 15 residues.

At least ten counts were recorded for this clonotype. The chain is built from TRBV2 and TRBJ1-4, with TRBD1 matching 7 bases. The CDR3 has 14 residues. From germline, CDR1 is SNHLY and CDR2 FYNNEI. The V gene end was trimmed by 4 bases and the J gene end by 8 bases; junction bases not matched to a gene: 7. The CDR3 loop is CASSGNRGFEKLFF. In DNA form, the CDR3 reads TGTGCCAGCAGTGGGAACAGGGGTTTCGAAAAACTGTTTTTT.

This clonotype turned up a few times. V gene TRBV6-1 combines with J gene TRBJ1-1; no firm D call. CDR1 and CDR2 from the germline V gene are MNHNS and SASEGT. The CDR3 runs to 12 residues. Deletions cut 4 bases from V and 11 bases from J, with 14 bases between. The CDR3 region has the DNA TGTGCCAGCAGTGGTCCCGTGTGGCAGGCTTTCTTT. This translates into CASSGPVWQAFF.

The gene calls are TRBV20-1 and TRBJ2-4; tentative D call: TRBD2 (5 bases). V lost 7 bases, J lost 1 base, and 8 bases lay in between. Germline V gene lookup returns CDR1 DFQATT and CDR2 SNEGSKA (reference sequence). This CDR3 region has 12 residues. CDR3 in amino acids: CSGGLAKNIQYF. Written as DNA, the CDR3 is TGCAGTGGCGGGCTGGCCAAAAACATTCAGTACTTC.

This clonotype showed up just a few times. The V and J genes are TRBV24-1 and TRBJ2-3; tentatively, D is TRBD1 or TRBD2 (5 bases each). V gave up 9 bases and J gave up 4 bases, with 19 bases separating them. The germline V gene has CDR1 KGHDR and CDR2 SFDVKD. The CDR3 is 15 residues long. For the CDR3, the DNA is TGTGCCACCTGCTCGACTATCGGGACCGCAGATACGCAGTATTTT. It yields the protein CATCSTIGTADTQYF.

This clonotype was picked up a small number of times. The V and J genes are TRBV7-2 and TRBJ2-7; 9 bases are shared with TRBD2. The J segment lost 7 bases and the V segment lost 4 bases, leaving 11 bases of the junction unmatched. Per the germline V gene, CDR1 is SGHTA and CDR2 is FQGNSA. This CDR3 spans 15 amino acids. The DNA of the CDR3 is TGTGCCAGCAGCTACCGGGACCGAGGACTAGCGGAGCAGTACTTC. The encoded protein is CASSYRDRGLAEQYF.

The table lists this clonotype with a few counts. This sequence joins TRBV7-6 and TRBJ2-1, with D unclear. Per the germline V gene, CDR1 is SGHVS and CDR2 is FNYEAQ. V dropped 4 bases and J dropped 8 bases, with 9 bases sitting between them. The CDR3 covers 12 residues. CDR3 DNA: TGTGCCAGCAGCTCCTTTTTGGATGAGCAGTTCTTC. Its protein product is CASSSFLDEQFF.

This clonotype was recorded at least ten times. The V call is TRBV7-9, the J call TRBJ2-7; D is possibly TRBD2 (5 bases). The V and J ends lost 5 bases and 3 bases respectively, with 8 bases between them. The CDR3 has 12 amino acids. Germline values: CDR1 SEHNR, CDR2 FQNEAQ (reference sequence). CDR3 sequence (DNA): TGTGCCAGCAGCCTACTAGTCTACGAGCAGTACTTC. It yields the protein CASSLLVYEQYF.

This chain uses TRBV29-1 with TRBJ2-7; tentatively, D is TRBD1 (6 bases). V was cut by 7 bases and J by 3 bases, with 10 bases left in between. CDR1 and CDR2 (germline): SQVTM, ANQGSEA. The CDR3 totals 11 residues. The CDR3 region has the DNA TGCAGCGCAGGGGAGAACTACGAGCAGTACTTC. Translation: CSAGENYEQYF.

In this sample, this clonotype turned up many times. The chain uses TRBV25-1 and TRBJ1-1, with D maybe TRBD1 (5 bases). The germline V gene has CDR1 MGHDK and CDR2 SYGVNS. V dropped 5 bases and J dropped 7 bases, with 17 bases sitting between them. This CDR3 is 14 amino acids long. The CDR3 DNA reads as TGTGCCAGCAGTCTCGGGGGGGATACCCTTGAAGCTTTCTTT. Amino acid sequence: CASSLGGDTLEAFF.